The T cell receptor (beta chain) under discussion was sequenced for a study of CXCR3-negative and CXCR3-positive naive CD8 T cells. Turning to the study itself: With about 1.5 +/- 0.3 million reads per library, the TRB reads numbered around 130 million in total.

Findings and limits, study-wide: The study found comparably high diversity in both naive subsets and much lower diversity in memory CD8+ cells. CXCR3-positive naive cells carried more hydrophobic TRB CDR3s than CXCR3-negative naive cells did. Comparison of naive CXCR3-negative and CXCR3-positive cells revealed similar TRBV-TRBJ usage, while memory cells differed.

Naive CD8+ T cells had a CD45RO-CCR7+CD27+CD95- phenotype. cDNA libraries for TRB were generated by 5' RACE incorporating UMI labels. Reprocessing the 5' RACE reads, TCRdb reports a single entry for every CDR3 protein and omits DNA. The sample table includes some 64,000 distinct CDR3 sequences. For this clonotype: Its antigen is not identified.

The receptor was derived from a human donor in good health. Some clones in this sample may be carry-over from other donors' samples. The sequenced sample was naive CXCR3+ CD8+ T cells from blood. The sample's subset: CD45RO-CCR7+CD27+CD95- naive CD8+ T cells expressing CXCR3 (TNR3+).

The CDR3 region is CASSTSGGALETQYF. The chain joins TRBV7-6 to TRBJ2-5; without DNA, the TCRdb call of TRBD2 cannot be checked. The V gene's germline CDR1 is SGHVS and CDR2 FNYEAQ. CDR3 length equals 15 residues.